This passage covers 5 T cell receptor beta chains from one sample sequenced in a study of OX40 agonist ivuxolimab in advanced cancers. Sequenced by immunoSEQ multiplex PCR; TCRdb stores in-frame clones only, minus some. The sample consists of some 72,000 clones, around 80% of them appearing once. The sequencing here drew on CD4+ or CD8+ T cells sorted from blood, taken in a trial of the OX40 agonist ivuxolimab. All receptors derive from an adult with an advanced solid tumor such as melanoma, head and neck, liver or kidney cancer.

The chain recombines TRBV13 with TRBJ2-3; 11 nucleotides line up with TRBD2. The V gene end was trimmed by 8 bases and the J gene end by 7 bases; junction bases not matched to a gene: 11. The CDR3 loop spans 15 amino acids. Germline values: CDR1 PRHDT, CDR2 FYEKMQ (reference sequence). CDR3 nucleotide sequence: TGTGCCAGCTCCACCGGGACTAGCGGTTCTTATACGCAGTATTTT. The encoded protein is CASSTGTSGSYTQYF.

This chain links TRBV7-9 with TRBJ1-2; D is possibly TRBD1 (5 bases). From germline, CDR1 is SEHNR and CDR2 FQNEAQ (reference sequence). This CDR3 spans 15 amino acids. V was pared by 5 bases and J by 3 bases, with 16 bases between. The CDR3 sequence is CASSPSGAGDYGYTF. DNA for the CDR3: TGTGCCAGCAGCCCTAGCGGGGCGGGGGACTATGGCTACACCTTC.

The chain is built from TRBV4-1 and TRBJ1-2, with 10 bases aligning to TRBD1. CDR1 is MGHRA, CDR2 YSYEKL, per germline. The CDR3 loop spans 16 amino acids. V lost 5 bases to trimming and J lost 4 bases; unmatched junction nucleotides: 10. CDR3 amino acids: CASSKPRDRGFYGYTF. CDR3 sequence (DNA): TGCGCCAGCAGCAAACCCCGGGACAGGGGTTTCTATGGCTACACCTTC.

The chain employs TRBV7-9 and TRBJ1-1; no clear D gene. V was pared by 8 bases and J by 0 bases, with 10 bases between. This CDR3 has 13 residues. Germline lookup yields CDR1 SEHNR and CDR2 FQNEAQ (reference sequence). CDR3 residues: CASLRGMNTEAFF. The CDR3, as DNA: TGTGCCAGCCTCCGAGGAATGAACACTGAAGCTTTCTTT. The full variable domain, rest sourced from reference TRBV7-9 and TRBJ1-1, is DTGVSQNPRHKITKRGQNVTFRCDPISEHNRLYWYRQTLGQGPEFLTYFQNEAQLEKSRLLSDRFSAERPKGSFSTLEIQRTEQGDSAMYLCASLRGMNTEAFFGQGTRLTVV.

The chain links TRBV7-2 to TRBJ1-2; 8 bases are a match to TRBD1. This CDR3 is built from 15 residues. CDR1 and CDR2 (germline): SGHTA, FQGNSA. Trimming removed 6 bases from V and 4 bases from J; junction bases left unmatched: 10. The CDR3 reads CASSYDGQGLYGYTF. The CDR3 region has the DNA TGTGCCAGCAGTTACGACGGACAGGGTCTCTATGGCTACACCTTC.